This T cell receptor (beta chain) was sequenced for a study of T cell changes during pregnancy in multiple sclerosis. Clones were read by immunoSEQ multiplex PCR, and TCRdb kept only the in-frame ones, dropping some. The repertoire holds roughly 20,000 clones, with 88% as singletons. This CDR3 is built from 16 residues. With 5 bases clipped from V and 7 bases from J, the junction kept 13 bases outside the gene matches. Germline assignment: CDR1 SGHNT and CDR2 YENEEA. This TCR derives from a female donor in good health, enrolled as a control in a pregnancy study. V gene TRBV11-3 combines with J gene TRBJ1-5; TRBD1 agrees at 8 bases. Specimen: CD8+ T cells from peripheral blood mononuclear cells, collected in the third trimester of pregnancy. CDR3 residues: CASSGKGRGLGQPQHF. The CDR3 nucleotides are TGTGCCAGCAGCGGAAAGGGCAGGGGGCTTGGGCAGCCCCAGCATTTT.